These 5 T cell receptor beta chains originate from one sample sequenced in a study of T cell repertoires in cytomegalovirus infection. Antigens for these TCRs are unknown. One entry per CDR3 protein results from TCRdb running MiXCR on the reads. Of about 310,000 distinct CDR3 sequences listed, roughly 25% were seen once; the top ten hold about an eighth. The sample consisted of cultured PBMCs, taken from culture after CMV antigen stimulation. The receptors stem from a human donor in good health (CMV status not recorded). Some clones in this sample may be carry-over from other donors' samples.

This clonotype was recorded many times. The chain couples TRBV28 to TRBJ1-5; tentatively, D is TRBD1 (5 bases). The V end lost 5 bases, the J end lost 6 bases, and 11 bases lay between the germline ends. This CDR3 contains 13 residues. CDR1 and CDR2 from the germline V gene are MDHEN and SYDVKM. Here the CDR3 reads CASSNRDAQPQHF. CDR3 sequence (DNA): TGTGCCAGCAGTAACCGGGACGCTCAGCCCCAGCATTTT.

The chain combines TRBV6-5 with TRBJ2-7; 8 bases line up with TRBD1. The CDR3 runs to 13 residues. V shed 10 bases and J 2 bases; nucleotides not matched to a gene: 7. Germline-derived CDR1 and CDR2 are MNHEY and SVGAGI. CDR3 loop: CANRTGSTYEQYF. The CDR3 nucleotides read TGTGCCAATCGGACAGGGTCGACCTACGAGCAGTACTTC.

The sample holds many counts of this clonotype. The chain employs TRBV7-2 and TRBJ1-5; D remains ambiguous. The CDR3 sequence is 15 residues long. CDR1 and CDR2 from the germline V gene are SGHTA and FQGNSA. The V gene lost 0 bases and the J gene lost 6 bases, with 12 bases spanning the gap. Here the CDR3 reads CASSLAGSTLQPQHF. CDR3 sequence (DNA): TGTGCCAGCAGCTTAGCTGGGTCAACCCTTCAGCCCCAGCATTTT.

This clonotype turned up a few times. V and J are TRBV7-2 and TRBJ2-2, with a possible D match to TRBD2 (6 bases). Per germline, CDR1 SGHTA and CDR2 FQGNSA. The CDR3 totals 16 residues. V shed 1 base and J shed 3 bases, with 12 bases lying between them. In DNA, the CDR3 is TGTGCCAGCAGCTTAGTCGGCGGGATGGACACCGGGGAGCTGTTTTTT. Protein sequence: CASSLVGGMDTGELFF.

The table lists this clonotype with a few counts. The CDR3 loop reads CASSRKDRVYEQYF. The CDR3 DNA is TGTGCCAGCAGCAGGAAAGACAGGGTCTACGAGCAGTACTTC. J is TRBJ2-7 and V is TRBV7-2, with 7 nucleotides matching TRBD1. The germline gives CDR1 SGHTA, CDR2 FQGNSA. The CDR3 has 14 amino acids. Trimming at V came to 5 bases and at J to 3 bases, leaving 7 bases not matched to a gene. The variable domain in full, completed from reference TRBV7-2 and TRBJ2-7, reads GAGVSQSPSNKVTEKGKDVELRCDPISGHTALYWYRQSLGQGLEFLIYFQGNSAPDKSGLPSDRFSAERTGGSVSTLTIQRTQQEDSAVYLCASSRKDRVYEQYFGPGTRLTVT.